Below, 18 T cell receptor beta chains from the same sample are listed, as sequenced in a study of blood T cell repertoires in COVID-19. Sequencing used immunoSEQ multiplex PCR; TCRdb keeps in-frame clones, though not all of them. The sample has 90,000 to 150,000 clones, 85% seen once; the top ten hold approximately 11%. The sample taken for sequencing was peripheral blood. Source of these receptors: an elderly man with acute or convalescent COVID-19.

The rearrangement uses TRBV5-1 and TRBJ2-2; D may be TRBD1 (5 bases). Trimming removed 0 bases at V and 4 bases at J, with 13 bases between. Germline V gene data show CDR1 as SGHRS and CDR2 as YFSETQ. This CDR3 region has 16 residues. Written as DNA, the CDR3 is TGCGCCAGCAGCTTGGCCGAGGCAGGGTTCACCGGGGAGCTGTTTTTT. Translating gives CASSLAEAGFTGELFF.

The chain carries TRBV12-3 or TRBV12-4 and TRBJ1-2; the D is unclear. V lost 5 bases and J 5 bases, leaving 6 bases between the germline ends. The CDR3 covers 11 residues. The CDR3 nucleotides are TGTGCCAGCAGTCCCGGGTATGGCTACACCTTC. Its translation: CASSPGYGYTF.

This chain connects TRBV2 to TRBJ2-7, with TRBD2 matching 10 bases. The V and J ends lost 0 bases and 4 bases, in that order; junction bases with no gene match: 21. The V gene's germline CDR1 is SNHLY and CDR2 FYNNEI. The CDR3 loop spans 21 amino acids. For the CDR3, the DNA is TGTGCCAGCAGTGAAGCCCCTAGTCCCGGGGTAGGGGCTAGCGGGAGTTACGAGCAGTACTTC. This translates into CASSEAPSPGVGASGSYEQYF. The complete variable domain, with remaining parts taken from reference TRBV2 and TRBJ2-7, reads EPEVTQTPSHQVTQMGQEVILRCVPISNHLYFYWYRQILGQKVEFLVSFYNNEISEKSEIFDDQFSVERPDGSNFTLKIRSTKLEDSAMYFCASSEAPSPGVGASGSYEQYFGPGTRLTVT.

The CDR3 coding sequence is TGCGCCAGCAGCCAAGAATCCGGGTACAATCAGCCCCAGCATTTT. It yields the protein CASSQESGYNQPQHF. The chain employs TRBV4-1 and TRBJ1-5, with D unresolved. Germline CDR1 is MGHRA and CDR2 is YSYEKL. The V gene lost 0 bases and the J gene lost 3 bases, with 9 bases spanning the gap. CDR3 length: 15 amino acids.

The chain links TRBV3-1 (or the pseudogene TRBV3-2) to TRBJ2-2, with a possible D match to TRBD1 (5 bases). The V gene's germline CDR1 is LGHDT and CDR2 YNNKEL (reference sequence). The CDR3 is 16 residues long. Trimming pared 7 bases from V and 2 bases from J, leaving 17 bases between. CDR3 sequence: CASTFGAALNTGELFF. The DNA of the CDR3 is TGTGCCAGCACCTTTGGGGCGGCCCTAAACACCGGGGAGCTGTTTTTT.

V is TRBV7-3 and J is TRBJ1-3; D uncertain. Per germline, CDR1 SGHTA and CDR2 FQGTGA. Between the trimmed V and J ends, which lost 5 bases and 0 bases, there was a span of 11 bases. The CDR3 length is 15 residues. CDR3 DNA sequence: TGTGCCAGCAGCCTAGACGGCTACTCTGGAAACACCATATATTTT. It yields the protein CASSLDGYSGNTIYF.

The V and J genes are TRBV4-1 and TRBJ2-3, with 7 bases lining up with TRBD1. Losses at the gene ends were 4 bases for V and 2 bases for J; bases not matched to a gene: 9. Germline loops: CDR1 MGHRA, CDR2 YSYEKL. There are 16 residues in the CDR3. The CDR3 loop reads CASSLHRGPHTDTQYF. CDR3 bases: TGCGCCAGCAGCCTTCACAGGGGCCCGCACACAGATACGCAGTATTTT.

The V call is TRBV2, the J call TRBJ1-5; 9 bases align to TRBD1. The CDR3 runs to 15 residues. CDR1 and CDR2 from the germline V gene are SNHLY and FYNNEI. The ends lost 6 bases at V and 3 bases at J; junction bases unmatched: 6. The CDR3 loop is CASSLDRGFNQPQHF. DNA for the CDR3: TGTGCCAGCAGCTTGGACAGGGGATTCAATCAGCCCCAGCATTTT.

The V and J genes are TRBV5-6 and TRBJ1-2, with D perhaps matching TRBD1 (5 bases). The CDR3 has 12 amino acids. With 5 bases removed from V and 1 base from J, the gap between germline ends came to 6 bases. Germline CDR1 SGHDT, CDR2 YYEEEE. CDR3 protein: CASSDSNYGYTF. CDR3 in DNA: TGTGCCAGCAGTGACAGTAACTATGGCTACACCTTC.

J is TRBJ1-5 and V is TRBV27; possible D gene TRBD1, 5 bases. The germline V gene has CDR1 MNHEY and CDR2 SMNVEV (reference sequence). Trimming took 5 bases from V and 0 from J, leaving 14 bases between them. CDR3 length: 16 amino acids. As DNA, the CDR3 is TGTGCCAGCAGTCCCAACGGGGGACTTAGCAATCAGCCCCAGCATTTT. Amino acids: CASSPNGGLSNQPQHF.

The V and J genes are TRBV18 and TRBJ1-4, with D unresolved. The CDR3 runs to 16 residues. Germline CDR1 is KGHSH and CDR2 is LQKENI. The germline V and J ends were trimmed by 3 bases and 0 bases, with 11 bases remaining between them. The CDR3 sequence: CASSPGGIATNEKLFF. Here the CDR3 DNA reads TGTGCCAGCTCACCCGGCGGAATTGCAACTAATGAAAAACTGTTTTTT.

The V and J genes are TRBV5-1 and TRBJ1-1; 9 bases line up with TRBD1. Germline V gives CDR1 SGHRS, CDR2 YFSETQ. V dropped 7 bases and J dropped 6; count of bases not matched to a gene: 4. This CDR3 has 12 amino acids. The DNA of the CDR3 is TGCGCCAGCCGGGACAGGGTGGCTGAAGCTTTCTTT. This gives the protein CASRDRVAEAFF.

The rearrangement uses TRBV28 and TRBJ1-3; possibly TRBD1 for D (5 bases). V lost 4 bases, J lost 3 bases, and 13 bases lay in between. The CDR3 has 15 residues. Germline CDR1 reads MDHEN; CDR2 reads SYDVKM. The chain's CDR3 is CASSSPSRGGNTIYF. The CDR3 nucleotides are TGTGCCAGCAGTTCGCCCTCTAGGGGTGGAAACACCATATATTTT.

The chain's CDR3 is CASSQEGTGTNYGYTF. In DNA, the CDR3 is TGCGCCAGCAGCCAAGAAGGGACAGGGACTAACTATGGCTACACCTTC. The V call is TRBV4-1, the J call TRBJ1-2; 9 nucleotides line up with TRBD1. CDR1 and CDR2 (germline): MGHRA, YSYEKL. V lost 0 bases to trimming and J lost 0 bases; unmatched junction nucleotides: 2. There are 16 residues in the CDR3.

In this sample, this clone turned up a few times. The gene calls are TRBV7-6 and TRBJ1-5; D ambiguous. The CDR3 has 12 residues. V was cut by 0 bases and J by 5 bases, with 2 bases left in between. Germline V gives CDR1 SGHVS, CDR2 FNYEAQ. CDR3 residues: CASSLADQPQHF. CDR3 DNA: TGTGCCAGCAGCTTAGCCGATCAGCCCCAGCATTTT.

The rearrangement links TRBV9 to TRBJ2-1, with TRBD2 matching 9 bases. The CDR3 length is 16 residues. Germline V CDR1 and CDR2: SGDLS, YYNGEE. J was trimmed by 10 bases and V by 6 bases; bases with no gene match: 17. Here the CDR3 DNA reads TGTGCCAGCACTACACCGGGTGCGGGAGGGGCCGGGGAGCAGTTCTTC. It yields the protein CASTTPGAGGAGEQFF.

The chain has TRBV5-4 and TRBJ1-1, with 12 bases fitting TRBD1. Germline CDR1 and CDR2: SGHNT and YYREEE (reference sequence). V gave up 4 bases and J gave up 5 bases; unmatched junction bases: 6. The CDR3 is made up of 15 amino acids. The CDR3 DNA follows: TGTGCCAGCAGCCTAGGGACAGGGGGCATGACTGAAGCTTTCTTT. Protein sequence: CASSLGTGGMTEAFF.

This rearrangement joins TRBV14 to TRBJ2-3; TRBD1 agrees at 8 bases. The CDR3 has 17 amino acids. The germline V gene encodes CDR1 SGHDN and CDR2 FVKESK. V lost 0 bases, J lost 0 bases, and 5 bases stayed unmatched. CDR3 DNA sequence: TGTGCCAGCAGCCAAGATTATACAGGGGGGAGCACAGATACGCAGTATTTT. Residues: CASSQDYTGGSTDTQYF.